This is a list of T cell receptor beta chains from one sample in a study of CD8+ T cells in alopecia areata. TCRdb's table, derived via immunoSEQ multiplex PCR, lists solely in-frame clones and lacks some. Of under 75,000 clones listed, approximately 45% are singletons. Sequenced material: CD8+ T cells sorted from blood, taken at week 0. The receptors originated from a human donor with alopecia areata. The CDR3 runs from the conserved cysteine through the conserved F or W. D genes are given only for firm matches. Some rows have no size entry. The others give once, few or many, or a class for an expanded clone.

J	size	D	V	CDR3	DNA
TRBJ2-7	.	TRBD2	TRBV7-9	CASSSPQGGRAFYEQYF	TGTGCCAGCAGCTCCCCCCAGGGCGGGAGGGCGTTCTACGAGCAGTACTTC
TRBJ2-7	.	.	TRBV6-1	CASSEGTIEPSYEQYF	TGTGCCAGCAGTGAAGGGACTATCGAACCCTCCTACGAGCAGTACTTC
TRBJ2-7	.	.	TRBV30	CAWSEVSSENEQYF	TGTGCCTGGAGCGAGGTCAGTTCGGAGAACGAGCAGTACTTC
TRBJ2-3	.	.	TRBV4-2	CASSQEGGRGTDTQYF	TGTGCCAGCAGCCAAGAAGGGGGAAGGGGCACAGATACGCAGTATTTT
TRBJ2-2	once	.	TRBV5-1	CASSLAQIYTGELFF	TGCGCCAGCAGCTTGGCCCAGATCTACACCGGGGAGCTGTTTTTT
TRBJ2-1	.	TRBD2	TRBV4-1	CASGQAGVEEQFF	TGCGCCAGCGGGCAAGCGGGAGTGGAGGAGCAGTTCTTC
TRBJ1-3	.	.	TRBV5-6	CASSSRGSRDGNTIYF	TGTGCCAGCAGCTCCCGGGGGAGTAGGGATGGAAACACCATATATTTT
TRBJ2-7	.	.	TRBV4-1	CASSQDRSAGEQYF	TGCGCCAGCAGCCAAGATCGGTCAGCCGGGGAGCAGTACTTC
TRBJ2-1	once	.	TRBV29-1	CSVEDGTDNEQFF	TGCAGCGTTGAAGATGGGACTGACAATGAGCAGTTCTTC
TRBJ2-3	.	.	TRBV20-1	CSARAGSTQYF	TGCAGTGCTAGAGCAGGGAGTACGCAGTATTTT
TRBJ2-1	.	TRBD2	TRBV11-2	CASSRISGRADEQFF	TGTGCCAGCAGCCGAATTAGCGGGAGGGCCGATGAGCAGTTCTTC
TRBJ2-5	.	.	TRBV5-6	CASSYSTAKETQYF	TGTGCCAGCAGCTATTCGACGGCTAAAGAGACCCAGTACTTC
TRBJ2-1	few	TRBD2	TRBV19	CASSVPTSGPIEQFF	TGCGCCAGTAGTGTTCCGACTAGCGGTCCCATTGAGCAGTTCTTC
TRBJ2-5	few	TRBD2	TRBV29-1	CSPPGTRDQETQYF	TGCAGCCCCCCCGGGACTAGGGACCAAGAGACCCAGTACTTC
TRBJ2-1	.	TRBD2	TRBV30	CAWTAGGGYNEQFF	TGTGCCTGGACTGCGGGAGGGGGCTACAATGAGCAGTTCTTC
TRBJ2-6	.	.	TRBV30	CAWSWGSGANVLTF	TGTGCCTGGAGTTGGGGCTCTGGGGCCAACGTCCTGACTTTC
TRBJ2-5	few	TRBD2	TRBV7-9	CASSLPGLAGEFWYF	TGTGCCAGCAGCTTACCGGGACTAGCGGGAGAGTTTTGGTACTTC
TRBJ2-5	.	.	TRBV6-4	CASSDSRVVETQYF	TGTGCCAGCAGTGACTCGAGGGTCGTAGAGACCCAGTACTTC
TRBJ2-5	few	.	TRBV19	CASSIRSSSEETQYF	TGTGCCAGTAGTATACGTAGCAGTAGTGAAGAGACCCAGTACTTC
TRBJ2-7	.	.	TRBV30	CAWNPLALVSDEQYF	TGTGCCTGGAACCCGCTAGCGCTCGTTTCGGACGAGCAGTACTTC
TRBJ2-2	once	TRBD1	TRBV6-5	CASRTGAIGELFF	TGTGCCAGTAGGACAGGGGCAATCGGGGAGCTGTTTTTT
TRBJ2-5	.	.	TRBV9	CASSPAGALYAQYF	TGTGCCAGCAGCCCCGCGGGGGCCCTGTACGCCCAGTACTTC
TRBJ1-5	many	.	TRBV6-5	CASSYAENQPQHF	TGTGCCAGCAGTTATGCTGAGAATCAGCCCCAGCATTTT
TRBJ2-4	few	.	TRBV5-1	CASSLGGAKYF	TGCGCCAGCAGCTTGGGGGGAGCTAAGTACTTC
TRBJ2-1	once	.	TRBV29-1	CSVGLAAYNEQFF	TGCAGCGTTGGGCTGGCCGCCTACAATGAGCAGTTCTTC